The rows below give T cell receptor beta chains drawn from one sample of a study of cytomegalovirus exposure and HLA in healthy donors. Only in-frame clones appear in the TCRdb table, and some are missing; sequencing was by immunoSEQ multiplex PCR. The data show roughly 50,000 clones, under 95% seen once. Source material: PBMCs. The receptors were gathered from a man between 18 and 29 years old in good health and CMV-seronegative. The CDR3 runs from the conserved cysteine through the conserved F or W. A D gene is named only where the DNA matches it firmly. Clone size appears in some rows only: once, few, many, or a class for an expanded clone.

clone size: NA; D gene: NA; J gene: TRBJ2-5; V gene: TRBV27; CDR3 protein: CASSSEGGLGETQYF; CDR3 DNA: TGTGCCAGCAGTTCGGAGGGGGGGTTGGGGGAGACCCAGTACTTC
clone size: NA; D gene: TRBD1; J gene: TRBJ1-3; V gene: TRBV10-3; CDR3 protein: CAIRPGQGWGLRGNTIYF; CDR3 DNA: TGTGCCATCAGACCGGGACAGGGATGGGGTTTGCGTGGAAACACCATATATTTT
clone size: NA; D gene: TRBD1; J gene: TRBJ2-3; V gene: TRBV2; CDR3 protein: CARTGTAKPDTQYF; CDR3 DNA: TGTGCCAGAACCGGGACAGCTAAACCAGATACGCAGTATTTT
clone size: NA; D gene: NA; J gene: TRBJ2-5; V gene: TRBV13; CDR3 protein: CASSYSTAVGGETQYF; CDR3 DNA: TGTGCCAGCAGCTACTCGACAGCGGTGGGGGGAGAGACCCAGTACTTC
clone size: NA; D gene: NA; J gene: TRBJ2-7; V gene: TRBV19; CDR3 protein: CASSAGPTEQYF; CDR3 DNA: TGTGCCAGTAGCGCGGGACCCACCGAGCAGTACTTC
clone size: NA; D gene: NA; J gene: TRBJ2-6; V gene: TRBV4-3; CDR3 protein: CASSQASVSASSGANVLTF; CDR3 DNA: TGCGCCAGCAGCCAAGCTTCGGTTTCTGCGAGCTCTGGGGCCAACGTCCTGACTTTC
clone size: NA; D gene: NA; J gene: TRBJ2-5; V gene: TRBV30; CDR3 protein: CAWTLGDRETQYF; CDR3 DNA: TGTGCCTGGACTTTGGGAGATCGGGAGACCCAGTACTTC
clone size: NA; D gene: NA; J gene: TRBJ2-7; V gene: TRBV4-3; CDR3 protein: CASSQDMENEQYF; CDR3 DNA: TGCGCCAGCAGCCAAGATATGGAGAATGAGCAGTACTTC
clone size: NA; D gene: NA; J gene: TRBJ2-1; V gene: TRBV10-3; CDR3 protein: CASYSGLSDEQFF; CDR3 DNA: TGTGCCTCCTACTCCGGGTTGAGCGATGAGCAGTTCTTC
clone size: once; D gene: TRBD1; J gene: TRBJ2-1; V gene: TRBV29-1; CDR3 protein: CSAGTGSNEQFF; CDR3 DNA: TGCAGCGCCGGGACAGGGAGCAATGAGCAGTTCTTC
clone size: once; D gene: TRBD2; J gene: TRBJ2-7; V gene: TRBV19; CDR3 protein: CASASSGVSYEQYF; CDR3 DNA: TGTGCCAGCGCTTCTAGCGGGGTATCCTACGAGCAGTACTTC
clone size: NA; D gene: TRBD1; J gene: TRBJ1-5; V gene: TRBV28; CDR3 protein: CASSNTGAQPQHF; CDR3 DNA: TGTGCCAGCAGTAATACAGGGGCTCAGCCCCAGCATTTT
clone size: once; D gene: NA; J gene: TRBJ2-1; V gene: TRBV30; CDR3 protein: CACLGGLSNNEQFF; CDR3 DNA: TGTGCCTGTTTGGGAGGACTGTCCAACAATGAGCAGTTCTTC
clone size: NA; D gene: NA; J gene: TRBJ2-2; V gene: TRBV30; CDR3 protein: CAWSVKRSGISNTGELFF; CDR3 DNA: TGTGCCTGGAGCGTCAAAAGGTCCGGGATCTCGAACACCGGGGAGCTGTTTTTT
clone size: NA; D gene: TRBD1; J gene: TRBJ1-1; V gene: TRBV6-9; CDR3 protein: CASSYGTAMNTEAFF; CDR3 DNA: TGTGCCAGCAGTTACGGGACAGCCATGAACACTGAAGCTTTCTTT
clone size: NA; D gene: TRBD1; J gene: TRBJ2-3; V gene: TRBV7-6; CDR3 protein: CASSLFRQGLIADTQYF; CDR3 DNA: TGTGCCAGCAGCTTATTCCGACAGGGTCTAATTGCGGATACGCAGTATTTT
clone size: many; D gene: TRBD2; J gene: TRBJ2-1; V gene: TRBV5-1; CDR3 protein: CASSRLLAGGNEQFF; CDR3 DNA: TGCGCCAGCAGCAGGCTTCTAGCGGGAGGGAATGAGCAGTTCTTC
clone size: NA; D gene: NA; J gene: TRBJ1-2; V gene: TRBV5-4; CDR3 protein: CASSSTGARFAFRGYTF; CDR3 DNA: TGTGCCAGCAGCTCGACAGGAGCTAGGTTTGCTTTTAGGGGCTACACCTTC
clone size: few; D gene: TRBD1; J gene: TRBJ2-7; V gene: TRBV7-9; CDR3 protein: CASDSRKGGNSYEQYF; CDR3 DNA: TGTGCCAGCGATTCCCGAAAAGGGGGCAACTCGTACGAGCAGTACTTC
clone size: NA; D gene: TRBD1; J gene: TRBJ1-2; V gene: TRBV19; CDR3 protein: CASMDGTANYGYTF; CDR3 DNA: TGTGCCAGTATGGATGGGACAGCGAACTATGGCTACACCTTC
clone size: NA; D gene: NA; J gene: TRBJ1-1; V gene: TRBV28; CDR3 protein: CASSLGQTEAFF; CDR3 DNA: TGTGCCAGCAGCCTCGGACAGACTGAAGCTTTCTTT
clone size: once; D gene: NA; J gene: TRBJ2-2; V gene: TRBV28; CDR3 protein: CASSLVLADTGELFF; CDR3 DNA: TGTGCCAGCAGTTTGGTTTTGGCGGACACCGGGGAGCTGTTTTTT
clone size: NA; D gene: TRBD1; J gene: TRBJ1-1; V gene: TRBV7-2; CDR3 protein: CASSLVASAGGEAFF; CDR3 DNA: TGTGCCAGCAGCTTAGTGGCTTCGGCAGGGGGGGAAGCTTTCTTT
clone size: once; D gene: NA; J gene: TRBJ2-7; V gene: TRBV19; CDR3 protein: CASSLKWSPGETYEQYF; CDR3 DNA: TGTGCCAGTTCATTGAAGTGGTCGCCAGGGGAAACCTACGAGCAGTACTTC
clone size: NA; D gene: TRBD2; J gene: TRBJ2-1; V gene: TRBV18; CDR3 protein: CASSPPTSGRGEQFF; CDR3 DNA: TGTGCCAGCTCACCACCGACTAGCGGGAGGGGAGAGCAGTTCTTC
clone size: few; D gene: NA; J gene: TRBJ1-1; V gene: TRBV7-2; CDR3 protein: CASSFTGTSHRSTFF; CDR3 DNA: TGTGCCAGCAGCTTTACAGGGACCTCGCACCGATCCACTTTCTTT
clone size: NA; D gene: TRBD2; J gene: TRBJ2-1; V gene: TRBV30; CDR3 protein: CAWSVVAGIYNEQFF; CDR3 DNA: TGTGCCTGGAGTGTAGTAGCGGGGATATACAATGAGCAGTTCTTC
clone size: NA; D gene: NA; J gene: TRBJ2-2; V gene: TRBV28; CDR3 protein: CASSSGRGRERAGGELFF; CDR3 DNA: TGTGCCAGCAGCTCAGGGCGGGGACGGGAGCGAGCGGGCGGGGAGCTGTTTTTT
clone size: NA; D gene: NA; J gene: TRBJ2-7; V gene: TRBV6-1; CDR3 protein: CASSEVSLPIYEQYF; CDR3 DNA: TGTGCCAGCAGTGAAGTTTCCCTACCGATATACGAGCAGTACTTC
clone size: NA; D gene: TRBD1; J gene: TRBJ2-7; V gene: TRBV18; CDR3 protein: CASSSGQGSYEQYF; CDR3 DNA: TGTGCCAGCTCATCGGGACAGGGGTCCTACGAGCAGTACTTC
clone size: NA; D gene: TRBD2; J gene: TRBJ2-3; V gene: TRBV28; CDR3 protein: CASSPPGLAGAKTQYF; CDR3 DNA: TGTGCCAGCAGTCCGCCGGGACTAGCGGGAGCGAAAACGCAGTATTTT
clone size: NA; D gene: TRBD2; J gene: TRBJ2-1; V gene: TRBV10-3; CDR3 protein: CAISDGLAGRNNEQFF; CDR3 DNA: TGTGCCATCAGTGACGGACTAGCGGGTAGGAACAATGAGCAGTTCTTC
clone size: NA; D gene: NA; J gene: TRBJ1-1; V gene: TRBV4-1; CDR3 protein: CASSQDRAAPHTEAFF; CDR3 DNA: TGCGCCAGCAGCCAAGACAGGGCCGCTCCACACACTGAAGCTTTCTTT
clone size: NA; D gene: TRBD2; J gene: TRBJ2-7; V gene: TRBV4-1; CDR3 protein: CASSQAGTSPYEQYF; CDR3 DNA: TGCGCCAGCAGCCAGGCCGGGACTAGCCCCTACGAGCAGTACTTC
clone size: NA; D gene: NA; J gene: TRBJ2-2; V gene: TRBV4-2; CDR3 protein: CASSQDPDTGELFF; CDR3 DNA: TGTGCCAGCAGCCAAGATCCTGACACCGGGGAGCTGTTTTTT
clone size: once; D gene: NA; J gene: TRBJ2-5; V gene: TRBV28; CDR3 protein: CATIQEATQYF; CDR3 DNA: TGTGCCACAATTCAGGAGGCGACCCAGTACTTC
clone size: NA; D gene: TRBD2; J gene: TRBJ2-5; V gene: TRBV5-6; CDR3 protein: CASSWGLAGGQETQYF; CDR3 DNA: TGTGCCAGCAGCTGGGGACTAGCGGGGGGCCAAGAGACCCAGTACTTC
clone size: NA; D gene: TRBD1; J gene: TRBJ1-2; V gene: TRBV5-5; CDR3 protein: CASSTGASGGYTF; CDR3 DNA: TGTGCCAGCAGCACAGGGGCATCGGGAGGCTACACCTTC
clone size: once; D gene: TRBD2; J gene: TRBJ2-1; V gene: TRBV9; CDR3 protein: CASSGQEGGGLAGYNEQFF; CDR3 DNA: TGTGCCAGCAGCGGGCAAGAGGGGGGGGGACTAGCAGGATACAATGAGCAGTTCTTC